The 29 T cell receptor beta chains below come from one sample, sequenced in a study of T-cell reconstitution after alpha-beta-depleted transplantation in children. Unique molecular identifiers were built into the TCRbeta library. TCRdb used MiXCR to reprocess the PCR reads, holding one entry per CDR3 protein. The sample lists about 300,000 distinct CDR3 sequences, around a tenth seen once, with less than 9% in the top ten. The sample was PBMCs, taken before TCRalphabeta/CD19-depleted stem cell transplant. Receptor source: a boy younger than two with acute myeloid leukemia, due to receive a stem cell transplant.

As concerns this clonotype: A much larger clone differs from this one at a single base, so this may be a read error. The chain joins TRBV28 to TRBJ2-4, with TRBD2 matching over 11 bases. The CDR3 is made up of 14 amino acids. CDR1 is MDHEN, CDR2 SYDVKM, per germline. The CDR3 region has the DNA TGTGCGCCGGGGGGGGGACTAGCGGAAAACAGTCAGTACTTC. Amino acid sequence: CAPGGGLAENSQYF. Complete variable domain (other parts from reference TRBV28 and TRBJ2-4): DVKVTQSSRYLVKRTGEKVFLECVQDMDHENMFWYRQDPGLGLRLIYFSYDVKMKEKGDIPEGYSVSREKKERFSLILESASTNQTSMYLCAPGGGLAENSQYFGAGTRLSVL.

The chain is built from TRBV12-3 or TRBV12-4 and TRBJ2-3; TRBD1 matches at 8 bases. The CDR3 runs 14 residues. J lost 4 bases, V lost 6 bases, and 6 bases had no gene match. CDR3 DNA: TGTGCCAGCAGGCAGGGGGCCCCCTCAGATACGCAGTATTTT. Protein product: CASRQGAPSDTQYF.

This clonotype was counted at least ten times. J is TRBJ2-2 and V is TRBV29-1; D unresolved. Germline V gives CDR1 SQVTM, CDR2 ANQGSEA. Deletions cut 3 bases from V and 2 bases from J, with 7 bases between. This CDR3 region has 13 residues. CDR3 coding DNA: TGCAGCGTTGACCGGGTTAACACCGGGGAGCTGTTTTTT. Its translation is CSVDRVNTGELFF.

The table lists this clonotype with a few counts. This sequence joins TRBV6-2 or TRBV6-3 and TRBJ2-7; the match to TRBD1 covers 7 bases. Trimming removed 8 bases from V and 2 bases from J; junction bases left unmatched: 12. The CDR3 is 15 residues long. The germline V gene has CDR1 MNHEY and CDR2 SVGEGT. The CDR3 nucleotides are TGTGCCAGCTCCAGGGGAGACAGGGTCGCCTACGAGCAGTACTTC. Translated, it gives CASSRGDRVAYEQYF.

This clonotype was seen many times. The V gene is TRBV6-5, the J gene TRBJ2-7; tentatively, D is TRBD2 (5 bases). With 6 bases removed from V and 5 bases from J, the gap between germline ends came to 14 bases. This CDR3 region has 13 residues. Germline CDR1 and CDR2: MNHEY and SVGAGI. DNA for the CDR3: TGTGCCAGCAGCCGTACTAGGTTCAACGAGCAGTACTTC. Translation: CASSRTRFNEQYF.

The chain links TRBV7-2 to TRBJ2-7; 7 bases agree with TRBD2. The CDR3 is made up of 16 amino acids. V shed 1 base, J shed 0 bases, and the junction held 6 bases outside the gene matches. CDR1 SGHTA and CDR2 FQGNSA come from the germline V gene. CDR3 DNA sequence: TGTGCCAGCAGCTTAGGGGACTACCGAGTCTCCTACGAGCAGTACTTC. Protein sequence: CASSLGDYRVSYEQYF. Full variable domain (rest looked up from reference TRBV7-2 and TRBJ2-7): GAGVSQSPSNKVTEKGKDVELRCDPISGHTALYWYRQSLGQGLEFLIYFQGNSAPDKSGLPSDRFSAERTGGSVSTLTIQRTQQEDSAVYLCASSLGDYRVSYEQYFGPGTRLTVT.

This clonotype was seen a few times. The J gene is TRBJ2-4, the V gene TRBV10-1, with 9 bases that match TRBD2. Germline V gene sequence: CDR1 WNHNN, CDR2 SYGVQD (reference sequence). The CDR3 spans 20 residues. J gave up 3 bases and V 5 bases, and 20 bases lay outside the gene matches. Here the CDR3 reads CASSLVAGDCLKTGKNIQYF. CDR3 in DNA: TGCGCCAGCAGTCTAGTAGCGGGAGACTGCCTCAAGACTGGCAAAAACATTCAGTACTTC.

In its sample, this clonotype was seen many times. V is TRBV18 and J is TRBJ2-1; the D gene is possibly TRBD2 (6 bases). Deletions cut 4 bases from V and 7 bases from J, with 14 bases between. Germline CDR1 and CDR2: KGHSH and LQKENI. The CDR3 extends over 14 amino acids. CDR3 in DNA: TGTGCCAGCTCACTGGGACTCCCTCAGAATGAGCAGTTCTTC. Translating gives CASSLGLPQNEQFF.

This clonotype was seen repeatedly, ten times or more. The rearrangement uses TRBV5-1 and TRBJ2-7; 9 nucleotides line up with TRBD2. V was clipped by 2 bases and J by 3 bases; unmatched bases: 3. The CDR3 length is 14 residues. The germline V gene has CDR1 SGHRS and CDR2 YFSETQ. Here the CDR3 DNA reads TGCGCCAGCAGCTTTACTAGCGGGCACTACGAGCAGTACTTC. Translated: CASSFTSGHYEQYF.

The J gene is TRBJ1-2, the V gene TRBV4-2; D is possibly TRBD1 (5 bases). Germline-derived CDR1 and CDR2 are LGHNA and YNFKEQ. The CDR3 contains 15 residues. The V and J ends lost 4 bases and 1 base respectively, with 13 bases between them. The CDR3 nucleotides read TGTGCCAGCAGCCGAGGTCGACAGCTTAACTATGGCTACACCTTC. It codes for CASSRGRQLNYGYTF.

This clonotype was observed a few times. The rearrangement uses TRBV9 and TRBJ2-1; no clear D. Trimming removed 4 bases at V and 5 bases at J, with 22 bases between. Germline loops: CDR1 SGDLS, CDR2 YYNGEE. This CDR3 has 17 residues. The CDR3 bases are TGTGCCAGCAGCCCCCTCGAAGGTCCCTACTCGAACAATGAGCAGTTCTTC. Residues: CASSPLEGPYSNNEQFF.

This clonotype was picked up many times. The CDR3, as DNA: TGTGCCAGCAGTTTCCGACGGTTCTCTGGGGCCAACGTCCTGACTTTC. Protein: CASSFRRFSGANVLTF. This chain links TRBV28 with TRBJ2-6; D is unresolved. CDR3 length equals 16 residues. Between the trimmed V and J ends, which lost 3 bases and 0 bases, there was a span of 9 bases. Germline V gene data show CDR1 as MDHEN and CDR2 as SYDVKM. Supplemented by reference TRBV28 and TRBJ2-6, the full variable domain reads DVKVTQSSRYLVKRTGEKVFLECVQDMDHENMFWYRQDPGLGLRLIYFSYDVKMKEKGDIPEGYSVSREKKERFSLILESASTNQTSMYLCASSFRRFSGANVLTFGAGSRLTVL.

This clonotype was detected many times. This rearrangement joins TRBV4-2 to TRBJ2-1, with 9 positions matching TRBD2. The CDR3 loop spans 15 amino acids. Germline trimming cut 6 bases from V and 0 bases from J; bases unmatched to any gene: 3. Per germline, CDR1 LGHNA and CDR2 YNFKEQ. As DNA, the CDR3 is TGTGCCAGCAGGAGCGGGGGGAACTCCTACAATGAGCAGTTCTTC. As protein: CASRSGGNSYNEQFF.

The table lists this clonotype with many counts. The CDR3 coding sequence is TGTGCCAGCAGTGAGGTCCCAGGGTCCTACGAGCAGTACTTC. It yields the protein CASSEVPGSYEQYF. This chain uses TRBV2 with TRBJ2-7, with a possible D match to TRBD1 (5 bases). This CDR3 spans 14 amino acids. The germline gives CDR1 SNHLY, CDR2 FYNNEI. Trimming took off 3 bases at V and 1 base at J, with 10 bases between the two ends.

The chain carries TRBV11-2 and TRBJ2-1; 9 bases line up with TRBD2. CDR3 size: 16 residues. The junction had 4 bases not matched to a gene; V was cut back by 2 bases and J by 2 bases. Germline values: CDR1 SGHAT, CDR2 FQNNGV. CDR3 DNA sequence: TGTGCCAGCAGCTTAATCGGACTAGCGACCTACAATGAGCAGTTCTTC. Encoded protein: CASSLIGLATYNEQFF.

The rearrangement links TRBV5-1 to TRBJ1-6, with 8 bases matching TRBD1. The germline CDR1 and CDR2 sequences are SGHRS and YFSETQ. J was trimmed by 7 bases and V by 1 base; bases with no gene match: 13. This CDR3 has 18 amino acids. CDR3 in amino acids: CASSLTTSGGLRNSPLHF. DNA for the CDR3: TGCGCCAGCAGCTTGACAACCTCAGGGGGCCTCCGGAATTCACCCCTCCACTTT.

Ten or more counts support this clonotype. This chain joins TRBV7-2 and TRBJ2-3, with TRBD2 as a possible D gene (6 bases). Trimming stripped 1 base from V and 0 bases from J, with 8 bases between. The germline V gene has CDR1 SGHTA and CDR2 FQGNSA. The CDR3 length is 15 residues. CDR3 sequence: CASSLVGTSTDTQYF. Here the CDR3 DNA reads TGTGCCAGCAGCTTAGTCGGGACTAGCACAGATACGCAGTATTTT.

This clonotype has just a few counts. This chain joins TRBV6-1 and TRBJ2-6; D call uncertain. The CDR3 has 14 amino acids. From germline, CDR1 is MNHNS and CDR2 SASEGT. V was pared by 4 bases and J by 4 bases, with 8 bases between. CDR3 coding DNA: TGTGCCAGCAGTGTGGCAGCCGGGGCCAACGTCCTGACTTTC. Protein product: CASSVAAGANVLTF.

This clonotype was counted many times. The gene calls are TRBV9 and TRBJ2-1; D possibly corresponds to TRBD1 (5 bases). CDR1 and CDR2 from the germline V gene are SGDLS and YYNGEE. Trimming took off 4 bases at V and 8 bases at J, with 16 bases between the two ends. The CDR3 totals 14 residues. The CDR3 protein is CASSPLFLGHEQFF. CDR3 in DNA: TGTGCCAGCAGCCCTCTTTTTCTGGGGCATGAGCAGTTCTTC.

This clonotype was found many times. The CDR3 reads CAISGVNTGELFF. The CDR3 DNA reads TGTGCCATCAGTGGAGTGAACACCGGGGAGCTGTTTTTT. This chain connects TRBV10-3 to TRBJ2-2, with D hard to call. CDR1 and CDR2 (germline): ENHRY, SYGVKD. With 4 bases removed from V and 1 base from J, the gap between germline ends came to 4 bases. The CDR3 is 13 amino acids.

Details on this clonotype: Just one base apart from a much larger clone, this may be a read error. The chain is built from TRBV4-2 and TRBJ2-2; 13 positions agree with TRBD2. Germline lookup yields CDR1 LGHNA and CDR2 YNFKEQ. The CDR3 loop spans 16 amino acids. V was clipped by 4 bases and J by 14 bases; unmatched bases: 13. The CDR3 here is CASSPGTSGIHADLFF. As DNA, the CDR3 is TGTGCCAGCAGCCCCGGGACTAGCGGGATTCACGCCGACCTGTTTTTT.

In its sample, this clonotype was seen many times. J is TRBJ2-1 and V is TRBV5-4, with D possibly being TRBD2 (5 bases). Germline V gene data show CDR1 as SGHNT and CDR2 as YYREEE (reference sequence). The CDR3 contains 14 residues. Trimming shortened V by 2 bases and J by 8 bases, and 14 bases separated the two germline ends. The CDR3 is CASSFSTRSDEQFF. The DNA for the CDR3 is TGTGCCAGCAGCTTCTCAACTAGATCTGATGAGCAGTTCTTC.

This clonotype was picked up a small number of times. The chain joins TRBV12-3 or TRBV12-4 to TRBJ2-3; TRBD2 matches 11 bases. The CDR3 sequence is 16 residues long. Unmatched junction bases numbered 6, after V lost 6 bases and J lost 1 base. The CDR3 reads CASRPTSGGRTDTQYF. The CDR3 nucleotides read TGTGCCAGCAGACCCACTAGCGGGGGACGCACAGATACGCAGTATTTT.

This chain uses TRBV9 with TRBJ1-2; no definite D call. V was pared by 3 bases and J by 1 base, with 10 bases between. The germline V gene has CDR1 SGDLS and CDR2 YYNGEE. CDR3 length: 14 residues. The CDR3 DNA sequence: TGTGCCAGCAGCGAGACCGAGTATAACTATGGCTACACCTTC. Translated: CASSETEYNYGYTF.

This clonotype has a count of ten or more. The genes are TRBV12-3 or TRBV12-4 and TRBJ2-2, with unresolved D. Trimming took 9 bases from V and 0 from J, leaving 8 bases between them. The CDR3 is 13 residues long. CDR3: CASQPANTGELFF. The CDR3 DNA follows: TGTGCCAGTCAGCCCGCGAACACCGGGGAGCTGTTTTTT.

This clonotype showed up many times. The chain couples TRBV2 to TRBJ2-5; 14 nucleotides match TRBD2. With V trimmed by 1 base and J by 0 bases, 7 bases remained unmatched. The CDR3 is 19 amino acids. Germline lookup yields CDR1 SNHLY and CDR2 FYNNEI. CDR3 amino acids: CASSEGLAGGIMYQETQYF. The CDR3 bases are TGTGCCAGCAGTGAAGGACTAGCGGGGGGGATCATGTACCAAGAGACCCAGTACTTC.

On this clonotype itself: This may be a read error: a much more frequent sequence differs by one nucleotide. The chain combines TRBV7-9 with TRBJ2-3; 8 bases line up with TRBD2. From germline, CDR1 is SEHNR and CDR2 FQNEAQ (reference sequence). CDR3 length: 17 amino acids. V shed 0 bases and J 3 bases; nucleotides not matched to a gene: 8. Here the CDR3 reads CASSLASGTGGTDTQYF. CDR3 bases: TGTGCCAGCAGCTTAGCCTCGGGAACGGGGGGGACAGATACGCAGTATTTT.

About this clonotype itself: Its ends do not fully match the called genes, so a read error is possible. This sequence joins TRBV20-1 and TRBJ2-3, with 9 bases matching TRBD2. CDR1 DFQATT and CDR2 SNEGSKA come from the germline V gene (reference sequence). CDR3 length: 16 residues. The CDR3 loop is CCARDFSGGPTDTQYF. The CDR3, as DNA: TGCTGTGCTAGAGATTTTAGCGGGGGCCCGACAGATACGCAGTATTTT.

This clonotype was picked up a small number of times. This chain uses TRBV19 with TRBJ2-2, with 10 nucleotides matching TRBD1. Germline loops: CDR1 LNHDA, CDR2 SQIVND (reference sequence). The CDR3 contains 18 residues. The V gene end was trimmed by 6 bases and the J gene end by 5 bases; junction bases not matched to a gene: 15. The CDR3 spells CASRTWSPDRGRTGELFF. The CDR3 region has the DNA TGTGCCAGTAGAACTTGGTCCCCTGACAGGGGGCGGACCGGGGAGCTGTTTTTT.